At least ten counts were recorded for the clone carrying this T cell receptor (beta chain). Its antigen is currently unknown. This record belongs to a study of T-cell reconstitution after alpha-beta-depleted transplantation in children. Preparation of the TCRbeta library was carried out with unique molecular identifiers. TCRdb re-analysed the PCR reads in MiXCR, keeping a single row per CDR3 protein. Found here are 250,000 to 300,000 distinct CDR3 sequences, roughly 8.2% of them singletons; the top ten hold approximately 9.6%. Trimming left V 7 bases short and J 4 bases short, with 10 bases between. The germline gives CDR1 SQVTM, CDR2 ANQGSEA. This CDR3 contains 12 residues. Regarding the study as a whole: As was reported, about two months after transplant, alpha-beta T cells came from several hundred expanded graft clones. From newly produced T cells came most of the T-cell counts and diversity one year after transplant. At day 60, the high TCRbeta diversity found in some patients originated from recipient T cells and thymic progenitors that had survived.

This receptor was obtained from a female patient aged 2-9 years who had a stem cell transplant for Fanconi anemia, so the T cells may come from the graft donor. The chain couples TRBV29-1 to TRBJ2-2; D gene uncertain. Source: peripheral blood, taken 360 days after TCRalphabeta/CD19-depleted stem cell transplant. CDR3 sequence reads: CSALYSTGELFF. CDR3 sequence (DNA): TGCAGCGCACTATACAGCACCGGGGAGCTGTTTTTT.